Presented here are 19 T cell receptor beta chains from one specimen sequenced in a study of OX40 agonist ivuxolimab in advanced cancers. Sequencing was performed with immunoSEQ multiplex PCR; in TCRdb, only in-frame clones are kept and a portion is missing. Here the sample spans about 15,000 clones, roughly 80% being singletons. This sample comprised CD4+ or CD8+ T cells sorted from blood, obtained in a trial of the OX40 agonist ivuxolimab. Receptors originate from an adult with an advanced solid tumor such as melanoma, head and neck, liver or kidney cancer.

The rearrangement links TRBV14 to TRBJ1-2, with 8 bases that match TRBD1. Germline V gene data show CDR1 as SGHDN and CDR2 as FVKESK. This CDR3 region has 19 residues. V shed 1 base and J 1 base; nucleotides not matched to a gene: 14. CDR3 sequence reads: CASSQVAGQALDLNYGYTF. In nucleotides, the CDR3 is TGTGCCAGCAGCCAAGTTGCGGGACAGGCGCTTGACCTTAACTATGGCTACACCTTC.

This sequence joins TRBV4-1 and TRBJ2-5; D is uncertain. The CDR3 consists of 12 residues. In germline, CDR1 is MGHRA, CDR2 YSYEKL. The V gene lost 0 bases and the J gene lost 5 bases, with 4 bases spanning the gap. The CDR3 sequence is CASSQDYETQYF. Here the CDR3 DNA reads TGCGCCAGCAGCCAAGACTACGAGACCCAGTACTTC.

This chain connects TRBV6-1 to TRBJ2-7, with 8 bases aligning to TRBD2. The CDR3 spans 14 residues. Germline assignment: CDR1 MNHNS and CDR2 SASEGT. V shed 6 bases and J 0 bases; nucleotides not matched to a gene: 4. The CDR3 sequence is CASRFSGDSYEQYF. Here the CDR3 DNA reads TGTGCCAGCAGATTTAGCGGGGACTCCTACGAGCAGTACTTC.

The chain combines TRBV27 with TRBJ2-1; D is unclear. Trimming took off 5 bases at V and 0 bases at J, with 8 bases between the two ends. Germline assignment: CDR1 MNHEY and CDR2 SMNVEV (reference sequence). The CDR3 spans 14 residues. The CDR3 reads CASSPSSSYNEQFF. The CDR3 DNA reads TGTGCCAGCAGTCCGAGTAGCTCCTACAATGAGCAGTTCTTC.

The CDR3 region has the DNA TGTGCCAGCAGCCGAGGGGAGGGACCACGCTACACCTTC. This codes for CASSRGEGPRYTF. V usage is TRBV7-9 and J usage is TRBJ1-2, with D possibly being TRBD1 (5 bases). The CDR3 totals 13 residues. Germline V gene lookup returns CDR1 SEHNR and CDR2 FQNEAQ (reference sequence). V was trimmed by 5 bases and J by 9 bases, leaving 16 bases between them.

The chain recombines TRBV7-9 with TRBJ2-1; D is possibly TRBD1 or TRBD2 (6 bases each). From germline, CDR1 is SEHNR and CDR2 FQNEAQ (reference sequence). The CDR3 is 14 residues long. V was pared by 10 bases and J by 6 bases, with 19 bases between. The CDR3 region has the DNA TGTGCCACCACGTGGGGGGCTAAGGTCAATGAGCAGTTCTTC. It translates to CATTWGAKVNEQFF.

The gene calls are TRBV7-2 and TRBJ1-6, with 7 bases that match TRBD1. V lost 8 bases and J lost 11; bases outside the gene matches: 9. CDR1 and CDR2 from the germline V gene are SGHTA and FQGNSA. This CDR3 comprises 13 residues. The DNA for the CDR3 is TGTGCCAGCGGGGACAGCGGAGGGGCACCCCTCCACTTT. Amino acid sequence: CASGDSGGAPLHF.

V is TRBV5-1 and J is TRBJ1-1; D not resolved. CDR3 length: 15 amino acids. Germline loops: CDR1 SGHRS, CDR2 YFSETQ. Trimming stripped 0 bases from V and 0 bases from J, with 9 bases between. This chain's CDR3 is CASSLGRIMNTEAFF. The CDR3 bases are TGCGCCAGCAGCTTGGGCAGAATCATGAACACTGAAGCTTTCTTT.

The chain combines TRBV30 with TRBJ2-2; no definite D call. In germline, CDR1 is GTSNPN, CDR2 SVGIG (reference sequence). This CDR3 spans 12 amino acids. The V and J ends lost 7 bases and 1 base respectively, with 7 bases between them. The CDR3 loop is CAFLQNTGELFF. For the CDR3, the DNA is TGTGCCTTTTTACAGAACACCGGGGAGCTGTTTTTT.

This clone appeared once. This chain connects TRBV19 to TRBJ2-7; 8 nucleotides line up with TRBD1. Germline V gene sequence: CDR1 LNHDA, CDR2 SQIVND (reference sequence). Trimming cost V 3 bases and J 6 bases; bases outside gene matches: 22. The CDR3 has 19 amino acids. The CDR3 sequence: CASSIEATGGKRGTLEQYF. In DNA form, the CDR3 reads TGTGCCAGTAGTATCGAGGCAACAGGGGGTAAAAGGGGGACGCTCGAGCAGTACTTC.

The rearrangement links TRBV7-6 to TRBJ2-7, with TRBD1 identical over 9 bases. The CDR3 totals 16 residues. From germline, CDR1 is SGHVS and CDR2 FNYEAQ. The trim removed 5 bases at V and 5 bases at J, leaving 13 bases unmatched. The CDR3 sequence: CASSRPKPGTGNEQYF. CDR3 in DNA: TGTGCCAGCAGCCGACCCAAACCCGGGACAGGGAACGAGCAGTACTTC.

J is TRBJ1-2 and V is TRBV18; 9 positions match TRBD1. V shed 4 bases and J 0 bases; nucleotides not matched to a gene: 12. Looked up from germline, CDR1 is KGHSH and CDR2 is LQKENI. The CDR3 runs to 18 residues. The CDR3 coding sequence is TGTGCCAGCTCACGGACCCCTACCGGGACAGGGACTAACTATGGCTACACCTTC. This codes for CASSRTPTGTGTNYGYTF. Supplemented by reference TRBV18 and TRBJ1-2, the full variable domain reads NAGVMQNPRHLVRRRGQEARLRCSPMKGHSHVYWYRQLPEEGLKFMVYLQKENIIDESGMPKERFSAEFPKEGPSILRIQQVVRGDSAAYFCASSRTPTGTGTNYGYTFGSGTRLTVV.

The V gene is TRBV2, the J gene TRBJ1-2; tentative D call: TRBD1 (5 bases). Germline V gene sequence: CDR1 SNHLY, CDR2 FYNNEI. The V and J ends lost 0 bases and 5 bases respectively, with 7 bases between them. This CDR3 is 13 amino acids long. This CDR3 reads CASSEASGYGYTF. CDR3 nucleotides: TGTGCCAGCAGTGAAGCATCAGGGTATGGCTACACCTTC.

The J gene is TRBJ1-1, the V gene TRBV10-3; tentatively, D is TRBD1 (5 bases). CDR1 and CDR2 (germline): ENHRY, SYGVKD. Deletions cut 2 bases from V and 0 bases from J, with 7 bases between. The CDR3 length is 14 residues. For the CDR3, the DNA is TGTGCCATCAGTGAGGCAGGGATGAACACTGAAGCTTTCTTT. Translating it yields CAISEAGMNTEAFF.

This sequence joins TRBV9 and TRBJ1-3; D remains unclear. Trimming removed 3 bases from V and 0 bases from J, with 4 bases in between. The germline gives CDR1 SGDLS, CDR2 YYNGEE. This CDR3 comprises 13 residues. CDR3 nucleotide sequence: TGTGCCAGCAGCGAACGCTCTGGAAACACCATATATTTT. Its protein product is CASSERSGNTIYF.

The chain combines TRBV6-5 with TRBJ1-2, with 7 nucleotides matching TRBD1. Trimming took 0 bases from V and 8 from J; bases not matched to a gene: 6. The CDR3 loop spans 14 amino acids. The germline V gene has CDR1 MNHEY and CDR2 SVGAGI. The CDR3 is CASSYSTGLGGYTF. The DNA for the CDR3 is TGTGCCAGCAGTTACTCGACAGGGTTAGGGGGCTACACCTTC.

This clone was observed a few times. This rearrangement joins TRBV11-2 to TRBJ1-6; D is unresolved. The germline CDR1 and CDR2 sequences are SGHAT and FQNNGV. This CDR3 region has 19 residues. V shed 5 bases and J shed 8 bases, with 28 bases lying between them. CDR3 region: CASSLRGIWSTQPDSPLHF. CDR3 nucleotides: TGTGCCAGCAGCCTTCGGGGAATTTGGTCGACCCAACCTGATTCACCCCTCCACTTT. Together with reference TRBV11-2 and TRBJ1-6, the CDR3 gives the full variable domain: EAGVAQSPRYKIIEKRQSVAFWCNPISGHATLYWYQQILGQGPKLLIQFQNNGVVDDSQLPKDRFSAERLKGVDSTLKIQPAKLEDSAVYLCASSLRGIWSTQPDSPLHFGNGTRLTVT.

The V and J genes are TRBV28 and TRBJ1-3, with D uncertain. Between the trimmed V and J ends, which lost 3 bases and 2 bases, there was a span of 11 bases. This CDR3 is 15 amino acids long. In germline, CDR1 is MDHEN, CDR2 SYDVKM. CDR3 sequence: CASSFEGGAGNTIYF. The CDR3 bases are TGTGCCAGCAGTTTCGAGGGAGGTGCTGGAAACACCATATATTTT. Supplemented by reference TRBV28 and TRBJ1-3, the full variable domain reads DVKVTQSSRYLVKRTGEKVFLECVQDMDHENMFWYRQDPGLGLRLIYFSYDVKMKEKGDIPEGYSVSREKKERFSLILESASTNQTSMYLCASSFEGGAGNTIYFGEGSWLTVV.

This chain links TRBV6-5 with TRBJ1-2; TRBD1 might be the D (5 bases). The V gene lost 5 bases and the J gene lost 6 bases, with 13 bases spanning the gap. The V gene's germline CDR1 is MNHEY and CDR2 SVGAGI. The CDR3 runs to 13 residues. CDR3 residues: CASSRGHTDGYTF. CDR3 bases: TGTGCCAGCAGTCGGGGCCATACCGATGGCTACACCTTC.